The 2 T cell receptor beta chains below all came from one sample that was sequenced in a study of blood T cell repertoires in COVID-19. Sequencing used immunoSEQ multiplex PCR; TCRdb keeps in-frame clones, though not all of them. Of 120,000 or so clones listed, roughly 91% are singletons. The source material was peripheral blood. These receptors all come from a human donor in a cohort sampled during active COVID-19.

The gene calls are TRBV29-1 and TRBJ2-1, with 9 positions matching TRBD2. The CDR3 has 15 residues. J gave up 9 bases and V 5 bases, and 14 bases lay outside the gene matches. Looked up from germline, CDR1 is SQVTM and CDR2 is ANQGSEA. The CDR3 bases are TGCAGCGTTCAAATTTGGACTAGCGCTAGTGGTGAGCAGTTCTTC. Its protein is CSVQIWTSASGEQFF.

The gene calls are TRBV10-3 and TRBJ2-5; D is ambiguous. Germline loops: CDR1 ENHRY, CDR2 SYGVKD. The germline V and J ends were trimmed by 2 bases and 3 bases, with 10 bases remaining between them. The CDR3 contains 14 residues. DNA for the CDR3: TGTGCCATCAGTGAGGGAGCTACCAAAGAGACCCAGTACTTC. This codes for CAISEGATKETQYF.